Described below is a single T cell receptor beta chain sequence and its context. This clonotype has ten or more counts. Its recognized antigen is unknown. No qualities accompany the bases; no much larger clone lies one base away. This sample was taken from a study of early T cells in non-severe SARS-CoV-2 infection (dated by TCRdb to 2020 to 2023). For the study in its entirety: Bulk RNA from unsorted whole blood was used for TCR sequencing, so alpha and beta chains could not be paired. Study-wide conclusions, independent of this receptor: VDJdb matching was skewed toward anti-spike CD8 responses, so virus-specific expansions were likely underestimated and private and CD4 specificities were missed.

Set within a cohort of healthcare workers in London, UK, this nested case-control study involved weekly PCR testing of nasopharyngeal swabs along with blood sampling. Healthcare workers were enrolled in the week of the UK lockdown, from 23 to 31 March 2020, and were followed every week for up to roughly 16 weeks. Preparation of the library involved 5' RACE. These reads were obtained on a NextSeq 500. In the TCR library protocol, unique molecular identifiers were attached to individual cDNA molecules to correct for PCR bias and sequencing error. TCR alpha and beta chains were both sequenced, and the abundances of alpha and beta sequences in each sample were closely correlated with each other. From the authors' description of their analysis: Decombinator V4 was used to annotate the V gene, J gene and CDR3 of the TCR sequences. Expanded TCRs were defined as changing significantly between any two time points under a Poisson model with p below 0.0001. Abundances of TCRs were expressed as counts per million after normalisation to the total number of TCRs sequenced in each sample. TRAV1-2 paired with TRAJ12, TRAJ20 or TRAJ33 defined MAIT TCRs, while TRAV10 paired with TRAJ18 defined iNKT TCRs. VDJdb, accessed 1 November 2021, was searched for CMV, EBV and SARS-CoV-2 annotated TCRs, excluding TCRs annotated for multiple antigens. In-frame beta chains were kept once TCRdb had trimmed the public reads at Q25 with fastp and called clones with MiXCR. Rows matching on CDR3 protein sequence are summarized as one entry with the most common DNA and genes. TCRdb's processing, not the authors' own work, is the source of the V and J calls. The sample data list 65,000 to 75,000 distinct CDR3 sequences, and 11% of these were observed just once. The ten biggest clones cover roughly 3.8% of the sample.

The CDR3 holds 13 amino acids from the cysteine to the phenylalanine. Of all the DNA, just the CDR3 is kept, 39 bases in frame from base 1. The CDR1 and CDR2 encoded by the germline V gene (reference sequence) are SEHNR and FQNEAQ. Trimming leaves V shorter by 6 bases and J shorter by 5 bases, with the junction holding 4 bases beyond the gene matches. Here the chain combines TRBV7-9 and TRBJ2-3, and 8 junction bases match TRBD1. The sequenced material came from whole blood. This receptor was taken from an adult who was a healthcare worker with PCR-confirmed SARS-CoV-2 infection or an uninfected control (not recorded which). The CDR3 has the sequence CASSRQGRDTQYF. The nucleotides read TGTGCCAGCAGTCGACAGGGGCGAGATACGCAGTATTTT.